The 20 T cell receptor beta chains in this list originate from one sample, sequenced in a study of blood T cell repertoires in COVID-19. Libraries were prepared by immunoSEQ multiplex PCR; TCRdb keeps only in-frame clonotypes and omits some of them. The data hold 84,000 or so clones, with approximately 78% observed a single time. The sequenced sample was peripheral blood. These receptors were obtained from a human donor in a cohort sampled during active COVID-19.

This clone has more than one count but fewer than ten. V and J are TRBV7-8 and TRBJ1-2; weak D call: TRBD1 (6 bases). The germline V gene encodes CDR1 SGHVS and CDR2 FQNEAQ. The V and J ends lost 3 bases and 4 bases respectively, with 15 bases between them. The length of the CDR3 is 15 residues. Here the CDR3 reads CASSLGHPSRYGYTF. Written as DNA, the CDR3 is TGTGCCAGCAGCTTGGGACACCCTTCGCGCTATGGCTACACCTTC.

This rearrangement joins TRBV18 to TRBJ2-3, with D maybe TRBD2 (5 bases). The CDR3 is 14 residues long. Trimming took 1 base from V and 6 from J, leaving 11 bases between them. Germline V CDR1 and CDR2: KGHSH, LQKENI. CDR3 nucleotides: TGTGCCAGCTCACCACAGGGCAGGAGGGATACGCAGTATTTT. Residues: CASSPQGRRDTQYF.

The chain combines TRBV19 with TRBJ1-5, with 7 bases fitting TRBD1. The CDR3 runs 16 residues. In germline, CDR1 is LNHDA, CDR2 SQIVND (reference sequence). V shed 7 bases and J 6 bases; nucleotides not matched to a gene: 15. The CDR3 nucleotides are TGTGCCAGTACTCCGAAGGGGCAGGGGGTTGGTCAGCCCCAGCATTTT. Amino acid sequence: CASTPKGQGVGQPQHF. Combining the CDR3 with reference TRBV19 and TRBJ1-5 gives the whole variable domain DGGITQSPKYLFRKEGQNVTLSCEQNLNHDAMYWYRQDPGQGLRLIYYSQIVNDFQKGDIAEGYSVSREKKESFPLTVTSAQKNPTAFYLCASTPKGQGVGQPQHFGDGTRLSIL.

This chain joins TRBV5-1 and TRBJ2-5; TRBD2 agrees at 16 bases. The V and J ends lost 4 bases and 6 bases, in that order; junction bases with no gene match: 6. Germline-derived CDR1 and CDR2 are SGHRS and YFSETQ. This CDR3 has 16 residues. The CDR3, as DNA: TGCGCCAGCAGCGCGGGGACTAGCGGGGGGGCTAAGACCCAGTACTTC. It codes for CASSAGTSGGAKTQYF.

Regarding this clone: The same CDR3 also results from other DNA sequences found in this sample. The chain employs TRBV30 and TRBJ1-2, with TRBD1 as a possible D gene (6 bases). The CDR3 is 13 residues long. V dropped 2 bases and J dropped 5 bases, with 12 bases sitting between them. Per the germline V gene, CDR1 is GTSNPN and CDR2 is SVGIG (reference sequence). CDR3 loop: CAWSRDRPYGYTF. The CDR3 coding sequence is TGTGCCTGGAGTCGCGACAGGCCTTATGGCTACACCTTC.

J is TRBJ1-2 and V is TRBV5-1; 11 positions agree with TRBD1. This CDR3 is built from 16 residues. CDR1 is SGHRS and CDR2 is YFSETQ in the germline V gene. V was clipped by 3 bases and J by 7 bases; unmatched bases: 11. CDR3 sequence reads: CASSYSRTGGASGYTF. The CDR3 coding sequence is TGCGCCAGCAGCTACTCCCGGACAGGGGGCGCGTCTGGCTACACCTTC.

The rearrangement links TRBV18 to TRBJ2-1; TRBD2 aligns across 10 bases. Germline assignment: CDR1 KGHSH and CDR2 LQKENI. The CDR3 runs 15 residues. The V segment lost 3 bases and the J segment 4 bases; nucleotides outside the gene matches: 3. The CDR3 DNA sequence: TGTGCCAGCTCACCGCTAGCGGGGGAGTACAATGAGCAGTTCTTC. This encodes CASSPLAGEYNEQFF.

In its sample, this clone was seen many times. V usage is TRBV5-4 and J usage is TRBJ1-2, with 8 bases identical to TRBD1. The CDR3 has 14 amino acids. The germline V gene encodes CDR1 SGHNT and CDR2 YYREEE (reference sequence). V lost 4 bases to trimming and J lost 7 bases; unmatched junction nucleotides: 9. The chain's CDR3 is CASSPDRDVFGYTF. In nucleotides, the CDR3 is TGTGCCAGCAGCCCGGACAGGGATGTGTTTGGCTACACCTTC.

The CDR3 DNA reads as TGCGCCAGCAGCCTTTTGCACAGCTACACAGATACGCAGTATTTT. Its translation: CASSLLHSYTDTQYF. The genes are TRBV4-3 and TRBJ2-3; D ambiguous. Germline loops: CDR1 LGHNA, CDR2 YSLEER. Trimming took off 4 bases at V and 2 bases at J, with 13 bases between the two ends. CDR3 length equals 15 residues.

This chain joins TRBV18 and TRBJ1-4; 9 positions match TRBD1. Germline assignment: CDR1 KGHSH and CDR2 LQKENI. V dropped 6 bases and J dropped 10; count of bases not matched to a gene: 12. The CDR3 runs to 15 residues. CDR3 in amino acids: CASSVTEQGAGKLFF. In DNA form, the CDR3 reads TGTGCCAGCTCCGTTACGGAACAGGGGGCTGGAAAACTGTTTTTT.

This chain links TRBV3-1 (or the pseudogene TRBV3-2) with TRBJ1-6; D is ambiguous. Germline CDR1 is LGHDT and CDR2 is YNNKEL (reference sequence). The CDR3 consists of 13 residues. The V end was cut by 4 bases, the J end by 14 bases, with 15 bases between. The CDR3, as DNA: TGTGCCAGCAGCCTCGCCGGCCTGGAGGCCCTCCACTTT. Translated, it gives CASSLAGLEALHF.

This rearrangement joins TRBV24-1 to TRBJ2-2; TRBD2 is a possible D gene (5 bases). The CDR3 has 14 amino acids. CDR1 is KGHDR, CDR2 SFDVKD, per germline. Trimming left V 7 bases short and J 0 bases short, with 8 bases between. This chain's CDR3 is CATRRGANTGELFF. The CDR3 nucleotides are TGTGCCACCAGACGGGGTGCGAACACCGGGGAGCTGTTTTTT.

Written as DNA, the CDR3 is TGCGCCAGCAGCCAAGAAGATCCCGGGGGGAGGACCGGGGAGCTGTTTTTT. Translated: CASSQEDPGGRTGELFF. The genes are TRBV4-3 and TRBJ2-2, with 7 bases aligning to TRBD2. The CDR3 has 17 residues. Unmatched junction bases numbered 9, after V lost 0 bases and J lost 5 bases. The germline V gene encodes CDR1 LGHNA and CDR2 YSLEER.

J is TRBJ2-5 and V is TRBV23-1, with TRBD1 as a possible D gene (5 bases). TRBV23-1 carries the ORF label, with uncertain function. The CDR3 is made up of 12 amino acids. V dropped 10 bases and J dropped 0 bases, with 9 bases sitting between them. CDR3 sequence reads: CATKGNQETQYF. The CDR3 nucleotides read TGCGCCACTAAGGGGAACCAAGAGACCCAGTACTTC.

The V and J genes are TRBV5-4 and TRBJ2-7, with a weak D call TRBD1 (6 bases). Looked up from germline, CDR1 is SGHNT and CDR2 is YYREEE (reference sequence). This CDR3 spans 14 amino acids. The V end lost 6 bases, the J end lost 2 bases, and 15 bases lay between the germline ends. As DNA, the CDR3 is TGTGCCAGCACCACTGACAGGAGGCCCTACGAGCAGTACTTC. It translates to CASTTDRRPYEQYF.

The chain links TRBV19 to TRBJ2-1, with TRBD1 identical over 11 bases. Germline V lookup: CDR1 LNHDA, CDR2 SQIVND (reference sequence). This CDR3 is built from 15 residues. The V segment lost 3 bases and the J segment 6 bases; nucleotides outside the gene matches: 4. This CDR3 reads CASSIGGTGGNEQFF. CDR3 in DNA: TGTGCCAGTAGTATTGGGGGGACAGGGGGCAATGAGCAGTTCTTC.

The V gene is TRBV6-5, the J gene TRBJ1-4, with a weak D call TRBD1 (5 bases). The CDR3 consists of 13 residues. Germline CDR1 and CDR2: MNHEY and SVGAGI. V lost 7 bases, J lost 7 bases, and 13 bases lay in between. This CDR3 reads CASTGLGIEKLFF. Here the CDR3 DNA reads TGTGCCAGCACGGGACTAGGGATTGAAAAACTGTTTTTT.

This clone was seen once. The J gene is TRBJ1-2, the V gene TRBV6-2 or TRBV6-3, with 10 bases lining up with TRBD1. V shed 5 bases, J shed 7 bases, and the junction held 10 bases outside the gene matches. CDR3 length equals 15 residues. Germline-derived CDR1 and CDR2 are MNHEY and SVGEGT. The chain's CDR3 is CASSDRQGATSGYTF. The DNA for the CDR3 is TGTGCCAGCAGTGATCGACAGGGGGCAACGAGTGGCTACACCTTC.

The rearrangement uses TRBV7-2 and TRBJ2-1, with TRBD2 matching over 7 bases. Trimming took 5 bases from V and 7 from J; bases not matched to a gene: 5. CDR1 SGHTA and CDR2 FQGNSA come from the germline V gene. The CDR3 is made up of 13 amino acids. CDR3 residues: CASSIGRSNEQFF. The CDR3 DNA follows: TGTGCCAGCAGCATCGGGAGGAGTAATGAGCAGTTCTTC.

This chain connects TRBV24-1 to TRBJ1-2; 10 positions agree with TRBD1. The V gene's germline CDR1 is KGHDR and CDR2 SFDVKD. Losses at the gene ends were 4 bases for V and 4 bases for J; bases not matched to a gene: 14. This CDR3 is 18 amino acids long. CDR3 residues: CATSDTTYRDRGGYGYTF. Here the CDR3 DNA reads TGTGCCACCAGTGACACTACTTACCGGGACAGGGGTGGCTATGGCTACACCTTC.